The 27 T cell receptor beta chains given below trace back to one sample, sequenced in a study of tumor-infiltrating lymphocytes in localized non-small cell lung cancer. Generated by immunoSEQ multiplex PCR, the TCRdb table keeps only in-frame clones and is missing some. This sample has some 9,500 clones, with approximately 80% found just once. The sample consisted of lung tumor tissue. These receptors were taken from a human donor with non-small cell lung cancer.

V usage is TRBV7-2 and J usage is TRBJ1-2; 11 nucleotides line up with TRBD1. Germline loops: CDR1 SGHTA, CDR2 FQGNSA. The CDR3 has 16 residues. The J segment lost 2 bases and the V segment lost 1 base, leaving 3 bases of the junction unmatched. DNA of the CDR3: TGTGCCAGCAGCTTAGGGGGACAGGGGGGGAACTATGGCTACACCTTC. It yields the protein CASSLGGQGGNYGYTF.

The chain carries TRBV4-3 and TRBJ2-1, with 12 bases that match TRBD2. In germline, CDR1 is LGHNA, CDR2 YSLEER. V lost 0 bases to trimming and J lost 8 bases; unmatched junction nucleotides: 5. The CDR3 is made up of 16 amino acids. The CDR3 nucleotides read TGCGCCAGCAGCCAAGAACTAGCGGGAGGTAGCGATGAGCAGTTCTTC. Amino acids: CASSQELAGGSDEQFF.

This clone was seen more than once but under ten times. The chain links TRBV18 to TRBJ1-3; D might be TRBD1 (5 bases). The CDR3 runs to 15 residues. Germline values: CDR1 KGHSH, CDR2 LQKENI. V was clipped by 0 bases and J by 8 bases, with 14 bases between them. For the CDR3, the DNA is TGTGCCAGCTCACCACCGTGGCAGGGTGGGGACACCATATATTTT. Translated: CASSPPWQGGDTIYF.

CDR3 DNA sequence: TGTGCCAGCAGTCCAAACAGGGGAAATCAGCCCCAGCATTTT. Amino acids: CASSPNRGNQPQHF. This sequence joins TRBV6-1 and TRBJ1-5; 7 bases line up with TRBD1. The CDR3 covers 14 residues. The germline V gene has CDR1 MNHNS and CDR2 SASEGT. With 5 bases clipped from V and 4 bases from J, the junction kept 5 bases outside the gene matches.

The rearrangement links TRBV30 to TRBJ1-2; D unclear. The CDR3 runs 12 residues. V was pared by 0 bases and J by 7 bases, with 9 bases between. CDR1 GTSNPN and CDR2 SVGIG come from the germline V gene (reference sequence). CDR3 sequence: CAWSVLERGYTF. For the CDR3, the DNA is TGTGCCTGGAGTGTATTAGAGCGTGGCTACACCTTC.

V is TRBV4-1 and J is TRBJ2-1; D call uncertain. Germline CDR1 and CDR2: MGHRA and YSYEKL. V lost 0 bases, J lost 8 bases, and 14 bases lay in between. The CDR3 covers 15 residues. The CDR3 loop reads CASSQDGLSGDEQFF. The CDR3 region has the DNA TGCGCCAGCAGCCAAGATGGCCTGTCTGGGGATGAGCAGTTCTTC.

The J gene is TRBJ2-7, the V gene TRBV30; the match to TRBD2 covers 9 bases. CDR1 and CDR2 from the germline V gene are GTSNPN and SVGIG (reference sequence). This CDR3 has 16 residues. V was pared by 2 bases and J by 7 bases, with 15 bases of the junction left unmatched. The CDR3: CAWSMLAGLHLVEQYF. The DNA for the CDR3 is TGTGCCTGGAGTATGCTAGCGGGACTCCATTTAGTAGAGCAGTACTTC.

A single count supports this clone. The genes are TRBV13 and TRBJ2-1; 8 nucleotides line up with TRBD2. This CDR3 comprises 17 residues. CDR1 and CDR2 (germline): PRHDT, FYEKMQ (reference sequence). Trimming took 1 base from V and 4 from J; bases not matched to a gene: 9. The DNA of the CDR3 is TGTGCCAGCAGCTTAGAGGCGGGGGGTTATGGTTACAATGAGCAGTTCTTC. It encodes CASSLEAGGYGYNEQFF.

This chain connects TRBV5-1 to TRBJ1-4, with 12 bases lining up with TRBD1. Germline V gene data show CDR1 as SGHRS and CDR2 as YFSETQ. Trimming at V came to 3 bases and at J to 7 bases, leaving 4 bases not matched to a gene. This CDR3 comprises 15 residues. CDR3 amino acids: CASSSGDRGLEKLFF. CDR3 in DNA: TGCGCCAGCAGCTCCGGGGACAGGGGGCTTGAAAAACTGTTTTTT.

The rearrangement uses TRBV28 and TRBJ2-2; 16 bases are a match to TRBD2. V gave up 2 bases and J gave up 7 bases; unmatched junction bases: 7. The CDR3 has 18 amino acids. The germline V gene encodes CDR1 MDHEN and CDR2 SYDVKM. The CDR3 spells CASSLGTSGRAGGGELFF. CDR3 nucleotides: TGTGCCAGCAGTTTAGGGACTAGCGGGAGGGCCGGAGGCGGGGAGCTGTTTTTT.

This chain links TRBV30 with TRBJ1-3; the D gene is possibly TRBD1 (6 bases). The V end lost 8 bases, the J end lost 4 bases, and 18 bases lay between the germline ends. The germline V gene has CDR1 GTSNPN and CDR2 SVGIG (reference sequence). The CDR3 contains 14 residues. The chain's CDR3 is CAARDRSWGNTIYF. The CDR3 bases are TGTGCCGCCCGAGACAGGTCGTGGGGAAACACCATATATTTT.

CDR3 bases: TGTGCCAGTAGTCTCATAGGGGGTACGCAGTATTTT. This sequence encodes CASSLIGGTQYF. The chain employs TRBV19 and TRBJ2-3; possible D gene TRBD1, 6 bases. V shed 5 bases and J shed 8 bases, with 11 bases lying between them. This CDR3 is 12 amino acids long. Germline V gene lookup returns CDR1 LNHDA and CDR2 SQIVND (reference sequence). Combining the CDR3 with reference TRBV19 and TRBJ2-3 gives the whole variable domain DGGITQSPKYLFRKEGQNVTLSCEQNLNHDAMYWYRQDPGQGLRLIYYSQIVNDFQKGDIAEGYSVSREKKESFPLTVTSAQKNPTAFYLCASSLIGGTQYFGPGTRLTVL.

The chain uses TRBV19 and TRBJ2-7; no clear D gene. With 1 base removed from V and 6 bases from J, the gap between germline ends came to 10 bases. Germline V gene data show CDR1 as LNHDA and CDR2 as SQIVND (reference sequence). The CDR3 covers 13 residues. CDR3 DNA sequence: TGTGCCAGTAGTATAGGTAGAAACGGCGAGCAGTACTTC. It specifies CASSIGRNGEQYF.

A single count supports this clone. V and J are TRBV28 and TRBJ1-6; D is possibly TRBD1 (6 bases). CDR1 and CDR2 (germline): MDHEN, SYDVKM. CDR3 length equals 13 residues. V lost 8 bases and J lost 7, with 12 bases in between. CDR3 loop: CASGGGGNSPLHF. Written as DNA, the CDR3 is TGTGCCAGCGGGGGGGGCGGGAATTCACCCCTCCACTTT.

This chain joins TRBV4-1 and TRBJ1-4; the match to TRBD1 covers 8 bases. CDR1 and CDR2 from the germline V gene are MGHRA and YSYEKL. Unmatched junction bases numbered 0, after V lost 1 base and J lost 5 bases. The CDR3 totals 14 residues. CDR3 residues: CASSQGTGNEKLFF. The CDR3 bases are TGCGCCAGCAGCCAAGGGACAGGGAATGAAAAACTGTTTTTT.

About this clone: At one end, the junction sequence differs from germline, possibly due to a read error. For the CDR3, the DNA is TGTGCCAGCTCCCCACAGGGGCAGGGCACTGAAGCTTTCTTT. Its protein product is CASSPQGQGTEAFF. V usage is TRBV18 and J usage is TRBJ1-1; TRBD1 matches 7 bases. The length of the CDR3 is 14 residues. The germline gives CDR1 KGHSH, CDR2 LQKENI.

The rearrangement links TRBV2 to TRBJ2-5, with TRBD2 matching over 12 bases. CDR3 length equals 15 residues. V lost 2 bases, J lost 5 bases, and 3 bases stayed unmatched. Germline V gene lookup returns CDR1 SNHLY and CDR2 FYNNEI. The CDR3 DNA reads TGTGCCAGCAGTGAATGGCTAGCGGGGGGGGAGACCCAGTACTTC. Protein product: CASSEWLAGGETQYF. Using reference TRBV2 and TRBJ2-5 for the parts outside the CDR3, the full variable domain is EPEVTQTPSHQVTQMGQEVILRCVPISNHLYFYWYRQILGQKVEFLVSFYNNEISEKSEIFDDQFSVERPDGSNFTLKIRSTKLEDSAMYFCASSEWLAGGETQYFGPGTRLLVL.

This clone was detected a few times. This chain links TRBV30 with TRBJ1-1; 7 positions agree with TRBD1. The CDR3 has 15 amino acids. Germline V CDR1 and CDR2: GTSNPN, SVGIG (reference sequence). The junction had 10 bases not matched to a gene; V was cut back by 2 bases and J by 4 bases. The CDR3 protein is CAWSRAGGPSTEAFF. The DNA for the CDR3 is TGTGCCTGGAGTAGGGCAGGGGGGCCGAGCACTGAAGCTTTCTTT. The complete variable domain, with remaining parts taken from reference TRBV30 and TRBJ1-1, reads SQTIHQWPATLVQPVGSPLSLECTVEGTSNPNLYWYRQAAGRGLQLLFYSVGIGQISSEVPQNLSASRPQDRQFILSSKKLLLSDSGFYLCAWSRAGGPSTEAFFGQGTRLTVV.

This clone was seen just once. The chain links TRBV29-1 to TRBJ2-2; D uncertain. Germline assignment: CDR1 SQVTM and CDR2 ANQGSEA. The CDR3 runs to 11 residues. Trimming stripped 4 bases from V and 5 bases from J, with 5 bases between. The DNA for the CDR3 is TGCAGCGTTGCCCGGACCGGGGAGCTGTTTTTT. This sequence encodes CSVARTGELFF.

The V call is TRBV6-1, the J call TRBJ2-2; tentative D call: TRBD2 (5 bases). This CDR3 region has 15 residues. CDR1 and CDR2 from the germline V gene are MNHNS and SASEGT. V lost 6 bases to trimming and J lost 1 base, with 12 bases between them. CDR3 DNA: TGTGCCAGCAGGGAGTTACTAGTGAACACCGGGGAGCTGTTTTTT. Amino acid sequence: CASRELLVNTGELFF.

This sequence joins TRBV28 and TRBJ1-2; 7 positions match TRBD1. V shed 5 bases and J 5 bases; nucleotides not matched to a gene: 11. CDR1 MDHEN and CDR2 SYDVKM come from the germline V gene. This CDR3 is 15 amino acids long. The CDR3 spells CASSPGQASIYGYTF. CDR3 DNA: TGTGCCAGCAGTCCTGGACAGGCGTCGATTTATGGCTACACCTTC.

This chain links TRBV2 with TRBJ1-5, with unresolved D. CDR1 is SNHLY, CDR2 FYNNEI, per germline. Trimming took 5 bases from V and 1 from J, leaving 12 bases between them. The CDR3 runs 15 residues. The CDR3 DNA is TGTGCCAGCAGTTCCAAGGTCGGAAGCAATCAGCCCCAGCATTTT. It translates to CASSSKVGSNQPQHF.

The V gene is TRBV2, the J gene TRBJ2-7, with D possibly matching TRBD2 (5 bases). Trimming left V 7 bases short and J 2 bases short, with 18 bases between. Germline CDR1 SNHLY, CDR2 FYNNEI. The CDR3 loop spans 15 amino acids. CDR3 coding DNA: TGTGCCAGCACCTTTCCGGACTCCTTCCCCTACGAGCAGTACTTC. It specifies CASTFPDSFPYEQYF.

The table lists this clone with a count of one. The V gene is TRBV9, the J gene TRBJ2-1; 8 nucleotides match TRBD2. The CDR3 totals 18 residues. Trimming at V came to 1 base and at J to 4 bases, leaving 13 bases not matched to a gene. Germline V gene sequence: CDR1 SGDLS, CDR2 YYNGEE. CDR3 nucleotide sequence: TGTGCCAGCAGCGTACGGGGGGGTAGAGCGGGAGTGTACAATGAGCAGTTCTTC. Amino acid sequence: CASSVRGGRAGVYNEQFF.

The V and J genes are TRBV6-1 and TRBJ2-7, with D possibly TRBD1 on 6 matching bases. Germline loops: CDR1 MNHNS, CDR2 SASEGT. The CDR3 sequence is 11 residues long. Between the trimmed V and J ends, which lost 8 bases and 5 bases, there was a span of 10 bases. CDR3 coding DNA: TGTGCCAGCGTTACAGGGAACGAGCAGTACTTC. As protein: CASVTGNEQYF.

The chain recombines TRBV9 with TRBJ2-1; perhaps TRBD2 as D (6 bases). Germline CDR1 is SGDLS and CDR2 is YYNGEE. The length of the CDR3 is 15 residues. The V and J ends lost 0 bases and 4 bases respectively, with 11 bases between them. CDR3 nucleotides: TGTGCCAGCAGCGTAGGACTAGATGCGTACAATGAGCAGTTCTTC. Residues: CASSVGLDAYNEQFF.

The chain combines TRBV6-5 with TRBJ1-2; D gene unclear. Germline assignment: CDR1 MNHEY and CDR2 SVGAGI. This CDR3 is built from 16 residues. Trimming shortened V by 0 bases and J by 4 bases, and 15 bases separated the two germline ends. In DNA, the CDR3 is TGTGCCAGCAGTTACTCGATTCGGATCCCCGCCTATGGCTACACCTTC. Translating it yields CASSYSIRIPAYGYTF.